This TCR beta chain was recovered during a study of shared clonotypes between healthy human individuals. Selected positively for CCR7 and CD45RO-negative, naive CD8 cells excluded terminally differentiated effector memory CD45RA+ cells. Data came from immunoSEQ multiplex PCR; TCRdb stores just in-frame clones and leaves some out. The sample records some 630,000 clones, 95% to 96% being singletons. CDR1 and CDR2 from the germline V gene are LNHDA and SQIVND (reference sequence). The CDR3 is made up of 13 amino acids. Trimming left V 1 base short and J 6 bases short, with 10 bases between. The sequence was obtained from a woman in her twenties or thirties in good health. The chain uses TRBV19 and TRBJ2-7, with D maybe TRBD1 (6 bases). The specimen was naive CD8+ T cells sorted from blood. The CDR3 DNA follows: TGTGCCAGTAGTATAGGCAGGGGAAGCGAGCAGTACTTC. This gives the protein CASSIGRGSEQYF.